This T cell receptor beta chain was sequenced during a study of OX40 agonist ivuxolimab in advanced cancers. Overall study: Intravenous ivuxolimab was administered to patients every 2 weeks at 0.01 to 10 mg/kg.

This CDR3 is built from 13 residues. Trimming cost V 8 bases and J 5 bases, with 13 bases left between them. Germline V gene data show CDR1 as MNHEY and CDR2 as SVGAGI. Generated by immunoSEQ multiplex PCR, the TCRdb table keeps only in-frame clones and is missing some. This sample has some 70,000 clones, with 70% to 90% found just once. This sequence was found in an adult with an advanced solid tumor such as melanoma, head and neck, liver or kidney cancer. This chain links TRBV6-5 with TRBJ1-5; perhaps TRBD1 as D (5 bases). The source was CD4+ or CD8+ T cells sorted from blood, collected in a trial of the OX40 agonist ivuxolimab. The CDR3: CASARMTDQPQHF. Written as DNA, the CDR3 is TGTGCCAGCGCCCGGATGACAGATCAGCCCCAGCATTTT.